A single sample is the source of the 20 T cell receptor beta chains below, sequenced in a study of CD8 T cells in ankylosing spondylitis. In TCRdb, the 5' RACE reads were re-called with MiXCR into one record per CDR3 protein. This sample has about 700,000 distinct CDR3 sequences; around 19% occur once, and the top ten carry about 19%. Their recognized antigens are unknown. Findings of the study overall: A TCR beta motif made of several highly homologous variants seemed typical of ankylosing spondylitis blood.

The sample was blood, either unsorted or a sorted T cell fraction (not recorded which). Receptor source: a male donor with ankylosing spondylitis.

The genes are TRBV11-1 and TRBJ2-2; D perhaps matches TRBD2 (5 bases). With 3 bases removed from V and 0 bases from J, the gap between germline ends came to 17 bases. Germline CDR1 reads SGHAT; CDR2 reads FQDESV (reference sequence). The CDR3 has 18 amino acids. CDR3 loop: CASSFVVGGRTNTGELFF. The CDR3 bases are TGTGCCAGCAGCTTCGTCGTTGGAGGCAGGACGAACACCGGGGAGCTGTTTTTT.

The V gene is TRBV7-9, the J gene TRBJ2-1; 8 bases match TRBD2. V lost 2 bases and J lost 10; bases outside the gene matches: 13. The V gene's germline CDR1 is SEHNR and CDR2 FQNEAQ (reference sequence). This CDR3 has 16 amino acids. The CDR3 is CASSLTGTRASREQFF. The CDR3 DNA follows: TGTGCCAGCAGCTTAACGGGGACTAGGGCCTCCAGGGAGCAGTTCTTC.

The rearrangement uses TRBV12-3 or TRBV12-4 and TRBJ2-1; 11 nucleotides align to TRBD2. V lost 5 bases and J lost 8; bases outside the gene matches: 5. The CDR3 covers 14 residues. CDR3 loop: CASSPRLAGYEQFF. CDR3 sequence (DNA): TGTGCCAGCAGTCCCAGACTAGCGGGGTATGAGCAGTTCTTC.

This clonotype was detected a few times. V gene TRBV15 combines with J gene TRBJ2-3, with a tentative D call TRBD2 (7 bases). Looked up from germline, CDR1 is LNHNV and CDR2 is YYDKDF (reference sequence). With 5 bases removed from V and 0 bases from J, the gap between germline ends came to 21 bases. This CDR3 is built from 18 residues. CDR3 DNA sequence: TGTGCCACCAGCCTTAGTCGAGGGGGGGCGTATAGCACAGATACGCAGTATTTT. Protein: CATSLSRGGAYSTDTQYF.

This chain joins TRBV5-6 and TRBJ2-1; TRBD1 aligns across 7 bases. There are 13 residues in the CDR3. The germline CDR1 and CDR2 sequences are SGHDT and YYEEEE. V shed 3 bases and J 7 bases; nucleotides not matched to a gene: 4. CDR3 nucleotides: TGTGCCAGCAGCTGGGGGACAGTGAATGAGCAGTTCTTC. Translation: CASSWGTVNEQFF.

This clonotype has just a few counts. CDR3 residues: CASSSAGRADTQYF. The CDR3 DNA follows: TGTGCCAGCAGTTCCGCCGGGCGGGCAGATACGCAGTATTTT. The chain combines TRBV27 with TRBJ2-3; D is perhaps TRBD2 (5 bases). Trimming pared 4 bases from V and 4 bases from J, leaving 12 bases between. In germline, CDR1 is MNHEY, CDR2 SMNVEV (reference sequence). This CDR3 is built from 14 residues.

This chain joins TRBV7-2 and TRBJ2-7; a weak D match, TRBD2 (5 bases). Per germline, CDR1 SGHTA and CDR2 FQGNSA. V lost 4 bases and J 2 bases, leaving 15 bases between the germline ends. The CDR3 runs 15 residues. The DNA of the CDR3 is TGTGCCAGCAGCTGGGGAGCATACGGGCCCTACGAGCAGTACTTC. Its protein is CASSWGAYGPYEQYF. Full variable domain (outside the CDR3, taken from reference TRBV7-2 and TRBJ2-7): GAGVSQSPSNKVTEKGKDVELRCDPISGHTALYWYRQSLGQGLEFLIYFQGNSAPDKSGLPSDRFSAERTGGSVSTLTIQRTQQEDSAVYLCASSWGAYGPYEQYFGPGTRLTVT.

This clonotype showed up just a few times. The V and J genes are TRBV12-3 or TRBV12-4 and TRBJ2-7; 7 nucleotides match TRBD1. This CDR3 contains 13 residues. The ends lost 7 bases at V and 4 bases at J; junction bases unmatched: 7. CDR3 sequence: CASTIRDSYEQYF. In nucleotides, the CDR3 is TGTGCCAGCACCATCCGGGACAGTTACGAGCAGTACTTC.

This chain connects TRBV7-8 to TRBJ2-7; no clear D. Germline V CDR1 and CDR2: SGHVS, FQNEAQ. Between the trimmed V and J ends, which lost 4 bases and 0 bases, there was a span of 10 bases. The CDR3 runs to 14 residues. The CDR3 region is CASSSYLGSYEQYF. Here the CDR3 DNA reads TGTGCCAGCAGCTCGTATCTCGGCTCCTACGAGCAGTACTTC.

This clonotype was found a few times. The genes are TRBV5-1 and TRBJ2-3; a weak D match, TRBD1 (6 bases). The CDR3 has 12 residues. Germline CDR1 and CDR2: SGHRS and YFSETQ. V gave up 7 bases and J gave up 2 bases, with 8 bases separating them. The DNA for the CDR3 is TGCGCCAGCCGGGACAACACAGATACGCAGTATTTT. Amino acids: CASRDNTDTQYF.

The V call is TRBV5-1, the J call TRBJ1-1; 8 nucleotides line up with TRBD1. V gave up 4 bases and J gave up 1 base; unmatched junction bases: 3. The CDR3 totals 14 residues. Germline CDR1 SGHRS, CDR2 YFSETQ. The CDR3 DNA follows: TGCGCCAGCAGCACGGGACAGGAGAACACTGAAGCTTTCTTT. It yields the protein CASSTGQENTEAFF.

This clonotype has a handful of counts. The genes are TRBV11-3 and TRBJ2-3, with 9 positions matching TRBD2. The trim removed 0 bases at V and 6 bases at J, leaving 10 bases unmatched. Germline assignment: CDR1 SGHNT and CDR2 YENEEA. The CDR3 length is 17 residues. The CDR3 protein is CASSLDGISGSVDTQYF. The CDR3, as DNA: TGTGCCAGCAGCTTAGATGGTATTAGCGGGAGCGTGGATACGCAGTATTTT.

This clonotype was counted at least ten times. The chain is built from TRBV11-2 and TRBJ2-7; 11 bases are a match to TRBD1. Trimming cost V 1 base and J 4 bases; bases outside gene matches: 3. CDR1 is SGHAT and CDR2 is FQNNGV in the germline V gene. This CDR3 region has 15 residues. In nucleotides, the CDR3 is TGTGCCAGCAGCTTAGTTGGGACAGGGGGATACGAGCAGTACTTC. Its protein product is CASSLVGTGGYEQYF.

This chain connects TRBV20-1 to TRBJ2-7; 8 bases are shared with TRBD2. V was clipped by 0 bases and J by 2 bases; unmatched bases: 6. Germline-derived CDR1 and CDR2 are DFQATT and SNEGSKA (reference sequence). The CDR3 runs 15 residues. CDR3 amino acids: CSARDLTGGPYEQYF. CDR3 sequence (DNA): TGCAGTGCTAGAGATTTGACGGGAGGGCCCTACGAGCAGTACTTC.

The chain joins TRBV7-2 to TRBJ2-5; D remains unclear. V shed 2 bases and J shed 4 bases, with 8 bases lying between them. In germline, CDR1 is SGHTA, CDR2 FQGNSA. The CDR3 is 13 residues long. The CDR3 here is CASSLRQIETQYF. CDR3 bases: TGTGCCAGCAGCTTAAGGCAGATAGAGACCCAGTACTTC.

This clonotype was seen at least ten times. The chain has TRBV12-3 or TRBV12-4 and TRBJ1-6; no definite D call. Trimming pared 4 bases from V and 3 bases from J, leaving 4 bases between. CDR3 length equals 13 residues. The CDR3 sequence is CASSSLYNSPLHF. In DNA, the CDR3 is TGTGCCAGCAGTTCCCTCTATAATTCACCCCTCCACTTT.

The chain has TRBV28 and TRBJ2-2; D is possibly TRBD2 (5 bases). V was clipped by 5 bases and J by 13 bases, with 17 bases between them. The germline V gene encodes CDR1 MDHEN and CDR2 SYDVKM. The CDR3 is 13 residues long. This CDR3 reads CASSPHSLDLLFF. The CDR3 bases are TGTGCCAGCAGTCCTCATTCCCTGGACTTGCTGTTTTTT. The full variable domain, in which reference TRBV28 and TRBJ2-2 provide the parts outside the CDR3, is DVKVTQSSRYLVKRTGEKVFLECVQDMDHENMFWYRQDPGLGLRLIYFSYDVKMKEKGDIPEGYSVSREKKERFSLILESASTNQTSMYLCASSPHSLDLLFFGEGSRLTVL.

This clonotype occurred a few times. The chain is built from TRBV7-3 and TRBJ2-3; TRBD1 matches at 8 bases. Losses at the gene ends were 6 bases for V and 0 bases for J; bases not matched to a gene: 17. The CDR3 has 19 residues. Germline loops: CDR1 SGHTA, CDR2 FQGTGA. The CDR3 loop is CASRVTRDRMSGSTDTQYF. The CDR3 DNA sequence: TGTGCCAGCAGGGTGACTCGGGACAGGATGTCGGGTAGCACAGATACGCAGTATTTT.

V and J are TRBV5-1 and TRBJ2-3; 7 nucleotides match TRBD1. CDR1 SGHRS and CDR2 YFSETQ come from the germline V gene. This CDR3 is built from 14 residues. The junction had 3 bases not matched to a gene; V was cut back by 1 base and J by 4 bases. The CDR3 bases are TGCGCCAGCAGCTTGAATCAGGGGGCAGATACGCAGTATTTT. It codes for CASSLNQGADTQYF.

The CDR3 DNA reads as TGTGCCAGCAGCGTAGAGGGGTTGAGGCTCCTCGGGGCCGGGGAGCTGTTTTTT. It specifies CASSVEGLRLLGAGELFF. The rearrangement joins TRBV9 to TRBJ2-2, with D perhaps matching TRBD1 or TRBD2 (5 bases each). There are 18 residues in the CDR3. Germline V lookup: CDR1 SGDLS, CDR2 YYNGEE. The V end was cut by 0 bases, the J end by 6 bases, with 21 bases between.